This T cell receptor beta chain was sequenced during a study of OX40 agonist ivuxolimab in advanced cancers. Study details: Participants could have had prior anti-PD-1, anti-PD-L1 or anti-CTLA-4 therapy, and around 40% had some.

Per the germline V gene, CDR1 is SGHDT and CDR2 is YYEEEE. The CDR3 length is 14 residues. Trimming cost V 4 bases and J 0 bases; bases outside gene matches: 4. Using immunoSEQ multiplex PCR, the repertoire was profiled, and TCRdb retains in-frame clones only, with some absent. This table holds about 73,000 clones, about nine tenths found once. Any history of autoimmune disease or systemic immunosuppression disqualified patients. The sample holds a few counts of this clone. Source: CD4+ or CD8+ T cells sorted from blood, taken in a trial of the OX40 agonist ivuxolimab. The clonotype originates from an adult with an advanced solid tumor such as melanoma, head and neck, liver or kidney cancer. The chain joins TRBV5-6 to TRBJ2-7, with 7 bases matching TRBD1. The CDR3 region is CASSRDSASYEQYF. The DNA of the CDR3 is TGTGCCAGCAGCCGGGACAGCGCCTCCTACGAGCAGTACTTC. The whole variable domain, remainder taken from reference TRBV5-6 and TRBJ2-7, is DAGVTQSPTHLIKTRGQQVTLRCSPKSGHDTVSWYQQALGQGPQFIFQYYEEEERQRGNFPDRFSGHQFPNYSSELNVNALLLGDSALYLCASSRDSASYEQYFGPGTRLTVT.